This passage covers 32 T cell receptor beta chains from one sample sequenced in a study of beta chain features in type 1 diabetes. The whole isolated RNA underwent reverse transcription, so sequencing captured expressed TCRB transcripts. Repertoires were generated with immunoSEQ multiplex PCR, while TCRdb's copy carries only in-frame clones and drops some. The table lists approximately 120,000 clones, 40% of them singletons, with 0.06% to 0.075% in the top ten. Source material: stem cell memory CD4+ T cells from blood. These TCRs come from a young woman in good health.

The gene calls are TRBV28 and TRBJ2-7; 7 bases align to TRBD2. The germline V gene encodes CDR1 MDHEN and CDR2 SYDVKM. The CDR3 has 14 residues. The V segment lost 5 bases and the J segment 1 base; nucleotides outside the gene matches: 5. CDR3 loop: CASSRLAGSYEQYF. The CDR3 nucleotides read TGTGCCAGCAGTCGACTAGCAGGGTCCTACGAGCAGTACTTC.

This clone was observed a few times. V and J are TRBV11-2 and TRBJ2-1; 13 nucleotides match TRBD2. CDR3 size: 16 residues. In germline, CDR1 is SGHAT, CDR2 FQNNGV. J was trimmed by 4 bases and V by 6 bases; bases with no gene match: 6. Written as DNA, the CDR3 is TGTGCCAGCAGACCGGGACTAGCGGGGCTTTACAATGAGCAGTTCTTC. It translates to CASRPGLAGLYNEQFF.

This chain connects TRBV7-9 to TRBJ2-3; 14 nucleotides line up with TRBD2. Germline V gene data show CDR1 as SEHNR and CDR2 as FQNEAQ (reference sequence). The CDR3 consists of 16 residues. V was clipped by 5 bases and J by 4 bases; unmatched bases: 5. The CDR3: CASSAGLAGAPDTQYF. The CDR3 bases are TGTGCCAGCAGCGCGGGACTAGCGGGAGCCCCAGATACGCAGTATTTT.

The chain joins TRBV5-1 to TRBJ2-1, with 8 bases aligning to TRBD1. Germline CDR1 SGHRS, CDR2 YFSETQ. Trimming took 5 bases from V and 0 from J; bases not matched to a gene: 4. The CDR3 extends over 15 amino acids. The CDR3 protein is CASRVQGGSYNEQFF. The CDR3 nucleotides are TGCGCCAGCAGAGTACAGGGGGGCTCCTACAATGAGCAGTTCTTC.

The chain couples TRBV28 to TRBJ2-7; 7 nucleotides agree with TRBD1. CDR1 MDHEN and CDR2 SYDVKM come from the germline V gene. V was pared by 3 bases and J by 0 bases, with 8 bases of the junction left unmatched. The CDR3 consists of 16 residues. The CDR3 spells CASSFTTTGNSYEQYF. The CDR3 DNA follows: TGTGCCAGCAGTTTTACTACGACAGGGAACTCCTACGAGCAGTACTTC.

The chain carries TRBV28 and TRBJ2-7, with D possibly TRBD2 on 7 matching bases. Germline lookup yields CDR1 MDHEN and CDR2 SYDVKM. The V end was cut by 10 bases, the J end by 6 bases, with 22 bases between. The CDR3 length is 14 residues. The CDR3: CATIGGGALFEQYF. CDR3 DNA: TGTGCCACCATAGGAGGGGGGGCCCTCTTCGAGCAGTACTTC.

Only a few counts were recorded for this clone. This chain uses TRBV9 with TRBJ2-1, with a possible D match to TRBD2 (6 bases). V lost 2 bases and J 0 bases, leaving 12 bases between the germline ends. Looked up from germline, CDR1 is SGDLS and CDR2 is YYNGEE. This CDR3 has 16 amino acids. The CDR3 nucleotides are TGTGCCAGCAGCGTCGCTAGCGCTAGCTCCTACAATGAGCAGTTCTTC. Amino acid sequence: CASSVASASSYNEQFF. The variable domain in full, with the rest retrieved from reference TRBV9 and TRBJ2-1, is DSGVTQTPKHLITATGQRVTLRCSPRSGDLSVYWYQQSLDQGLQFLIQYYNGEERAKGNILERFSAQQFPDLHSELNLSSLELGDSALYFCASSVASASSYNEQFFGPGTRLTVL.

This chain links TRBV7-9 with TRBJ2-3, with 11 bases aligning to TRBD2. Germline V gene sequence: CDR1 SEHNR, CDR2 FQNEAQ (reference sequence). The CDR3 sequence is 17 residues long. J gave up 2 bases and V 4 bases, and 8 bases lay outside the gene matches. The CDR3 region is CASSSLRTSGFTDTQYF. CDR3 in DNA: TGTGCCAGCAGCTCCCTTCGGACTAGCGGGTTCACAGATACGCAGTATTTT. Complete variable domain (other parts from reference TRBV7-9 and TRBJ2-3): DTGVSQNPRHKITKRGQNVTFRCDPISEHNRLYWYRQTLGQGPEFLTYFQNEAQLEKSRLLSDRFSAERPKGSFSTLEIQRTEQGDSAMYLCASSSLRTSGFTDTQYFGPGTRLTVL.

The chain is built from TRBV7-9 and TRBJ2-1; tentative D call: TRBD1 (5 bases). Trimming removed 3 bases from V and 3 bases from J, with 12 bases in between. Germline values: CDR1 SEHNR, CDR2 FQNEAQ (reference sequence). The CDR3 sequence is 15 residues long. For the CDR3, the DNA is TGTGCCAGCAGCTTTCAGCCAGGGCGCTACAATGAGCAGTTCTTC. This codes for CASSFQPGRYNEQFF.

The chain joins TRBV7-2 to TRBJ2-3, with D perhaps matching TRBD1 (6 bases). Trimming removed 2 bases at V and 0 bases at J, with 12 bases between. The CDR3 totals 16 residues. The germline gives CDR1 SGHTA, CDR2 FQGNSA. CDR3 DNA: TGTGCCAGCAGCTTACGGCCACAGGGTAGCACAGATACGCAGTATTTT. Its protein product is CASSLRPQGSTDTQYF.

The genes are TRBV7-2 and TRBJ2-7, with D perhaps matching TRBD1 (5 bases). Deletions cut 3 bases from V and 5 bases from J, with 8 bases between. The CDR3 loop spans 12 amino acids. In germline, CDR1 is SGHTA, CDR2 FQGNSA. The CDR3, as DNA: TGTGCCAGCAGCTTTACAGGAAACGAGCAGTACTTC. Translating it yields CASSFTGNEQYF.

This clone was counted a few times. This chain links TRBV28 with TRBJ1-1; D call uncertain. The germline V gene has CDR1 MDHEN and CDR2 SYDVKM. This CDR3 has 11 residues. The ends were cut back, 2 bases at V and 10 bases at J, with 8 bases in the middle. CDR3 DNA: TGTGCCAGCAGTTTACACTCGGGAGCTTTCTTT. Its translation: CASSLHSGAFF.

The rearrangement uses TRBV2 and TRBJ2-1, with a weak D call TRBD2 (5 bases). Trimming pared 5 bases from V and 0 bases from J, leaving 8 bases between. This CDR3 spans 14 amino acids. Germline V gives CDR1 SNHLY, CDR2 FYNNEI. The CDR3 loop reads CASSPDFSYNEQFF. The DNA of the CDR3 is TGTGCCAGCAGTCCGGACTTCTCCTACAATGAGCAGTTCTTC.

V and J are TRBV4-1 and TRBJ2-1; unclear D gene. The CDR3 is made up of 12 amino acids. With 1 base removed from V and 7 bases from J, the gap between germline ends came to 5 bases. From germline, CDR1 is MGHRA and CDR2 YSYEKL. CDR3 residues: CASSQVENEQFF. CDR3 sequence (DNA): TGCGCCAGCAGCCAAGTCGAGAATGAGCAGTTCTTC.

This clone came up a few times. The chain recombines TRBV18 with TRBJ2-5; no clear D. V lost 2 bases to trimming and J lost 5 bases, with 12 bases between them. CDR3 length: 14 amino acids. The germline gives CDR1 KGHSH, CDR2 LQKENI. CDR3 sequence reads: CASSPSVSRETQYF. CDR3 nucleotides: TGTGCCAGCTCACCATCAGTCTCCCGTGAGACCCAGTACTTC.

The chain carries TRBV5-6 and TRBJ2-5; 7 bases are a match to TRBD2. The CDR3 has 16 residues. In germline, CDR1 is SGHDT, CDR2 YYEEEE. The V and J ends lost 0 bases and 5 bases, in that order; junction bases with no gene match: 10. The CDR3 sequence is CASSLDRPTSVETQYF. CDR3 DNA sequence: TGTGCCAGCAGCTTGGATCGCCCTACTAGCGTCGAGACCCAGTACTTC.

The chain has TRBV7-3 and TRBJ2-1; 8 bases are a match to TRBD1. The CDR3 consists of 17 residues. Trimming removed 4 bases from V and 0 bases from J; junction bases left unmatched: 8. Germline V gives CDR1 SGHTA, CDR2 FQGTGA. CDR3 protein: CASSSGTTGGSYNEQFF. Here the CDR3 DNA reads TGTGCCAGCAGCTCGGGGACCACAGGGGGCTCCTACAATGAGCAGTTCTTC.

The chain employs TRBV20-1 and TRBJ1-1; 7 bases map to TRBD1. Germline trimming cut 5 bases from V and 7 bases from J; bases unmatched to any gene: 4. The CDR3 extends over 11 amino acids. Germline V gene sequence: CDR1 DFQATT, CDR2 SNEGSKA (reference sequence). The chain's CDR3 is CSAPGQVEAFF. The CDR3 region has the DNA TGCAGTGCTCCCGGACAGGTTGAAGCTTTCTTT.

This CDR3 is CASSPETGVWYGYTF. The CDR3, as DNA: TGTGCCAGCAGCCCGGAGACGGGGGTCTGGTATGGCTACACCTTC. The J gene is TRBJ1-2, the V gene TRBV7-2; a possible D gene is TRBD1 (5 bases). V was clipped by 5 bases and J by 5 bases, with 18 bases between them. The germline V gene has CDR1 SGHTA and CDR2 FQGNSA. The CDR3 covers 15 residues.

Here the CDR3 reads CASSFLQGQDTQYF. CDR3 bases: TGTGCCAGCAGTTTTCTACAGGGGCAAGATACGCAGTATTTT. The chain has TRBV28 and TRBJ2-3, with 7 bases aligning to TRBD1. Germline CDR1 MDHEN, CDR2 SYDVKM. The CDR3 runs 14 residues. Losses at the gene ends were 3 bases for V and 5 bases for J; bases not matched to a gene: 5.

V is TRBV7-2 and J is TRBJ1-2, with D perhaps matching TRBD1 (5 bases). The CDR3 length is 12 residues. Trimming shortened V by 5 bases and J by 5 bases, and 9 bases separated the two germline ends. The germline V gene has CDR1 SGHTA and CDR2 FQGNSA. The CDR3 nucleotides read TGTGCCAGCAGCCGACAGCTATATGGCTACACCTTC. Translation: CASSRQLYGYTF.

The chain has TRBV29-1 and TRBJ2-3; 8 nucleotides agree with TRBD2. This CDR3 has 14 amino acids. J gave up 2 bases and V 7 bases, and 8 bases lay outside the gene matches. Germline V gene sequence: CDR1 SQVTM, CDR2 ANQGSEA. As DNA, the CDR3 is TGCAGCGAGAAACTAGCGGTATACACAGATACGCAGTATTTT. As protein: CSEKLAVYTDTQYF.

V and J are TRBV30 and TRBJ2-3, with D perhaps TRBD2 (5 bases). Trimming took off 4 bases at V and 2 bases at J, with 16 bases between the two ends. Germline assignment: CDR1 GTSNPN and CDR2 SVGIG (reference sequence). The length of the CDR3 is 15 residues. The CDR3 protein is CAWIPGGGFTDTQYF. For the CDR3, the DNA is TGTGCCTGGATTCCAGGAGGTGGTTTCACAGATACGCAGTATTTT.

The V call is TRBV19, the J call TRBJ1-5; 7 bases align to TRBD1. The germline gives CDR1 LNHDA, CDR2 SQIVND (reference sequence). The CDR3 has 15 residues. J gave up 1 base and V 3 bases, and 3 bases lay outside the gene matches. CDR3 protein: CASSISDRSNQPQHF. CDR3 bases: TGTGCCAGTAGTATTTCGGACAGGAGCAATCAGCCCCAGCATTTT. Supplemented by reference TRBV19 and TRBJ1-5, the full variable domain reads DGGITQSPKYLFRKEGQNVTLSCEQNLNHDAMYWYRQDPGQGLRLIYYSQIVNDFQKGDIAEGYSVSREKKESFPLTVTSAQKNPTAFYLCASSISDRSNQPQHFGDGTRLSIL.

The chain is built from TRBV5-4 and TRBJ2-7; maybe TRBD1 (6 bases). The CDR3 consists of 16 residues. V lost 3 bases, J lost 7 bases, and 23 bases lay in between. CDR1 SGHNT and CDR2 YYREEE come from the germline V gene (reference sequence). The CDR3 reads CASSSPPGQPPWEQYF. CDR3 nucleotides: TGTGCCAGCAGCTCCCCCCCCGGACAGCCCCCTTGGGAGCAGTACTTC.

The chain uses TRBV21-1 and TRBJ2-2; the table gives TRBD1 as D, unverified against the DNA. TRBV21-1 is listed as a pseudogene. This CDR3 is built from 15 residues. CDR3 sequence: CATPGQGTNTGELFF. CDR3 sequence (DNA): TGTGCCACCCCGGGACAGGGGACGAACACCGGGGAGCTGTTTTTT.

This clone was counted a few times. The gene calls are TRBV28 and TRBJ2-3, with D tentatively TRBD1 (5 bases). The CDR3 length is 16 residues. The germline V gene encodes CDR1 MDHEN and CDR2 SYDVKM. Trimming shortened V by 5 bases and J by 1 base, and 16 bases separated the two germline ends. The CDR3 here is CASSPPWIGGTDTQYF. DNA for the CDR3: TGTGCCAGCAGTCCACCATGGATAGGGGGCACAGATACGCAGTATTTT.

The sample holds a few counts of this clone. The V and J genes are TRBV29-1 and TRBJ2-1; the match to TRBD2 covers 8 bases. CDR3 length: 15 amino acids. In germline, CDR1 is SQVTM, CDR2 ANQGSEA. V trimming: 6 bases; J trimming: 5 bases; junction bases outside the gene matches: 12. In nucleotides, the CDR3 is TGCAGCGTGCCCGGGGGGGGAGACCTTCACAATGAGCAGTTCTTC. It is translated as CSVPGGGDLHNEQFF.

The chain is built from TRBV5-6 and TRBJ2-5; 8 positions agree with TRBD2. The J call is uncertain, as TRBJ2-7 better fits the DNA end. Germline loops: CDR1 SGHDT, CDR2 YYEEEE. The CDR3 is 14 residues long. CDR3 residues: CASSRLASSYEQYF. The DNA of the CDR3 is TGTGCCAGCAGCAGACTAGCGAGCTCCTACGAGCAGTACTTC.

CDR3 sequence (DNA): TGTGCCAGCAGCCGAGACGGGTACTCGAGCACGTACTTC. Its protein product is CASSRDGYSSTYF. This chain joins TRBV14 and TRBJ2-7, with D hard to call. Germline CDR1 is SGHDN and CDR2 is FVKESK. V shed 4 bases and J shed 12 bases, with 19 bases lying between them. The CDR3 is 13 residues long.

This chain links TRBV7-6 with TRBJ2-3, with a tentative D call TRBD2 (6 bases). Germline V gene sequence: CDR1 SGHVS, CDR2 FNYEAQ. This CDR3 has 16 amino acids. V shed 2 bases and J shed 4 bases, with 16 bases lying between them. The CDR3 reads CASSLNVGSTPDTQYF. In DNA form, the CDR3 reads TGTGCCAGCAGCTTAAATGTCGGGAGTACCCCAGATACGCAGTATTTT.

This clone was seen more than once but under ten times. This chain uses TRBV7-9 with TRBJ1-2, with a tentative D call TRBD1 (5 bases). CDR1 and CDR2 (germline): SEHNR, FQNEAQ (reference sequence). This CDR3 has 14 residues. The V and J ends lost 3 bases and 4 bases respectively, with 12 bases between them. The DNA of the CDR3 is TGTGCCAGCAGCTTCCTAGACAGAGTCTATGGCTACACCTTC. This gives the protein CASSFLDRVYGYTF. Combining the CDR3 with reference TRBV7-9 and TRBJ1-2 gives the whole variable domain DTGVSQNPRHKITKRGQNVTFRCDPISEHNRLYWYRQTLGQGPEFLTYFQNEAQLEKSRLLSDRFSAERPKGSFSTLEIQRTEQGDSAMYLCASSFLDRVYGYTFGSGTRLTVV.